Detailed here is one TCR beta chain. This specimen belongs to a study of CD8 T cells in Susac syndrome. Random hexamers were used to reverse transcribe the RNA input (about 0.45 to 1 ug). Multiplex immunoSEQ PCR targeted 54 Vbeta and 13 Jbeta TCR beta segments. MiXCR, applied by TCRdb to the immunoSEQ multiplex PCR reads, yields one record per CDR3 protein. The profile shows some 140,000 distinct CDR3 sequences, 95% of them singletons. This CDR3 has 17 amino acids. The trim removed 0 bases at V and 6 bases at J, leaving 8 bases unmatched. The V gene's germline CDR1 is LGHDT and CDR2 YNNKEL (reference sequence). The Susac syndrome patients fit the recently defined diagnostic criteria for definite or probable disease.

The receptor's source is a human donor with Susac syndrome. Sequencing was performed on CD8+ T cells from PBMCs. This chain connects TRBV3-1 to TRBJ2-1, with 10 positions matching TRBD2. The chain's CDR3 is CASSQDVLAGVGNEQFF. The DNA of the CDR3 is TGTGCCAGCAGCCAAGATGTCCTAGCGGGAGTGGGCAATGAGCAGTTCTTC.